This entry is about one T cell receptor beta chain. In the authors' workflow: Cell counts per sample came from amplifying reference gene primers. The data were produced by immunoSEQ multiplex PCR, yet TCRdb's version contains in-frame clones alone and is incomplete. V, J and clone size reflect that table, while D and trimming were determined from the DNA. The table records about 140,000 clones, 75% to 80% of them present only once. V was clipped by 8 bases and J by 8 bases, with 18 bases between them. This CDR3 comprises 13 residues. The germline V gene encodes CDR1 SNHLY and CDR2 FYNNEI. This sample is part of a study of blood T cell repertoires in COVID-19. At the level of the study: T cells, B-cell-depleted T cells, or PBMCs supplied cDNA or gDNA.

The sequenced sample consisted of PBMCs or T cells enriched from blood (not recorded which). This TCR derives from a woman aged 45-65 years who had recovered from COVID-19. The V call is TRBV2, the J call TRBJ1-2; maybe TRBD1 (5 bases). CDR3 residues: CASWSGTEDGYTF. CDR3 in DNA: TGTGCCAGCTGGTCAGGGACTGAGGACGGCTACACCTTC.